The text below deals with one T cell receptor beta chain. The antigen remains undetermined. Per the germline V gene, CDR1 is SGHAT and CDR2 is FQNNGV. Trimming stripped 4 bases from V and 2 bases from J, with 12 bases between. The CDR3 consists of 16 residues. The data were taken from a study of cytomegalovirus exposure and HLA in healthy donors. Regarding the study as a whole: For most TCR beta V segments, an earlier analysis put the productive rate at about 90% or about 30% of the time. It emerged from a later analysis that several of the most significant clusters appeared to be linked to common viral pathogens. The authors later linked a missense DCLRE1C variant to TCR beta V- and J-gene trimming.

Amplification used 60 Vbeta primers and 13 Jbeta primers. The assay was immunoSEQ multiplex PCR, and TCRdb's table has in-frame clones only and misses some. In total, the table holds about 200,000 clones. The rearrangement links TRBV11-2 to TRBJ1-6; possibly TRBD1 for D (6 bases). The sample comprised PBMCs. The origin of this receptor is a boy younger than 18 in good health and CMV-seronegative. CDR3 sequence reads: CASSSGGAPYNSPLHF. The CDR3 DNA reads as TGTGCCAGCAGCTCCGGGGGGGCCCCCTATAATTCACCCCTCCACTTT.